Shown below are 15 T cell receptor beta chains from a single sample sequenced in a study of cytomegalovirus exposure and HLA in healthy donors. Here immunoSEQ multiplex PCR was the method, and the copy in TCRdb shows in-frame clones only, minus some. The sample shows approximately 190,000 clones, roughly 88% of them seen only once. Source material: PBMCs. The receptor source for this set is a woman younger than 45 in good health and CMV-seropositive.

This chain connects TRBV30 to TRBJ2-1; 8 bases align to TRBD2. This CDR3 has 14 residues. The V segment lost 3 bases and the J segment 10 bases; nucleotides outside the gene matches: 11. Per germline, CDR1 GTSNPN and CDR2 SVGIG (reference sequence). The CDR3 reads CAWSPGLAGGEQFF. In DNA form, the CDR3 reads TGTGCCTGGAGCCCGGGACTTGCGGGGGGCGAGCAGTTCTTC. Variable domain in full (rest from reference TRBV30 and TRBJ2-1): SQTIHQWPATLVQPVGSPLSLECTVEGTSNPNLYWYRQAAGRGLQLLFYSVGIGQISSEVPQNLSASRPQDRQFILSSKKLLLSDSGFYLCAWSPGLAGGEQFFGPGTRLTVL.

CDR3 coding DNA: TGTGCCATCGGTCGTAGCGGACTCACAGATACGCAGTATTTT. This gives the protein CAIGRSGLTDTQYF. V is TRBV10-3 and J is TRBJ2-3; possibly TRBD2 for D (6 bases). The CDR3 covers 14 residues. The germline V gene has CDR1 ENHRY and CDR2 SYGVKD. Trimming cost V 8 bases and J 2 bases, with 14 bases left between them.

The rearrangement links TRBV6-5 to TRBJ1-2; TRBD1 agrees at 7 bases. The V and J ends lost 6 bases and 8 bases, in that order; junction bases with no gene match: 12. This CDR3 region has 14 residues. Germline V lookup: CDR1 MNHEY, CDR2 SVGAGI. The DNA for the CDR3 is TGTGCCAGCAGACCCAGGGGGACGGCCTCCGGCTACACCTTC. It is translated as CASRPRGTASGYTF.

This clone was detected only a few times. The gene calls are TRBV11-2 and TRBJ2-3; 9 positions match TRBD1. The CDR3 runs to 13 residues. Germline V gene sequence: CDR1 SGHAT, CDR2 FQNNGV. With 4 bases clipped from V and 5 bases from J, the junction kept 1 base outside the gene matches. The CDR3 loop reads CASSSDRGDTQYF. The CDR3 nucleotides read TGTGCCAGCAGCTCGGACAGGGGAGATACGCAGTATTTT.

V usage is TRBV28 and J usage is TRBJ1-2; 8 bases are shared with TRBD1. Trimming at V came to 5 bases and at J to 4 bases, leaving 12 bases not matched to a gene. The CDR3 contains 16 residues. From germline, CDR1 is MDHEN and CDR2 SYDVKM. The CDR3 loop reads CASSIPWDRLSYGYTF. In DNA form, the CDR3 reads TGTGCCAGCAGTATCCCTTGGGACAGGTTATCCTATGGCTACACCTTC.

CDR3 sequence reads: CASSGLAGAYNEQFF. DNA of the CDR3: TGTGCCAGCAGCGGACTAGCGGGAGCCTACAATGAGCAGTTCTTC. The J gene is TRBJ2-1, the V gene TRBV7-6; TRBD2 agrees at 13 bases. This CDR3 has 15 residues. From germline, CDR1 is SGHVS and CDR2 FNYEAQ. The V segment lost 5 bases and the J segment 2 bases; nucleotides outside the gene matches: 0.

The chain links TRBV18 to TRBJ2-1, with D possibly TRBD1 on 5 matching bases. The germline CDR1 and CDR2 sequences are KGHSH and LQKENI. V dropped 3 bases and J dropped 3 bases, with 12 bases sitting between them. This CDR3 has 15 residues. CDR3 protein: CASSPGQTDYNEQFF. The CDR3 DNA is TGTGCCAGCTCACCGGGGCAGACGGACTACAATGAGCAGTTCTTC.

The J gene is TRBJ2-7, the V gene TRBV18; TRBD1 is a possible D gene (6 bases). The ends were cut back, 6 bases at V and 4 bases at J, with 16 bases in the middle. The CDR3 extends over 14 amino acids. Germline-derived CDR1 and CDR2 are KGHSH and LQKENI. Here the CDR3 reads CASSPLTGLYEQYF. The DNA of the CDR3 is TGTGCCAGCTCCCCCTTGACAGGATTATACGAGCAGTACTTC.

The V and J genes are TRBV27 and TRBJ2-2; D not resolved. This CDR3 spans 13 amino acids. Trimming stripped 2 bases from V and 5 bases from J, with 6 bases between. Germline values: CDR1 MNHEY, CDR2 SMNVEV (reference sequence). CDR3 nucleotide sequence: TGTGCCAGCAGTTTACAACTTACCGGGGAGCTGTTTTTT. It codes for CASSLQLTGELFF.

The gene calls are TRBV5-1 and TRBJ1-1; 9 nucleotides agree with TRBD1. With 2 bases clipped from V and 6 bases from J, the junction kept 8 bases outside the gene matches. CDR3 size: 15 residues. Germline V gene sequence: CDR1 SGHRS, CDR2 YFSETQ. The CDR3 is CASSLIMDRGAEAFF. Written as DNA, the CDR3 is TGCGCCAGCAGCTTAATCATGGACAGGGGTGCTGAAGCTTTCTTT.

The CDR3 nucleotides read TGTGCCAGCAGTTACAGGGCTGAAGCTTTCTTT. Translation: CASSYRAEAFF. This rearrangement joins TRBV28 to TRBJ1-1, with D possibly being TRBD1 (6 bases). This CDR3 comprises 11 residues. With 4 bases removed from V and 6 bases from J, the gap between germline ends came to 6 bases. Germline values: CDR1 MDHEN, CDR2 SYDVKM.

This clone has just a few counts. The chain combines TRBV27 with TRBJ1-5; the match to TRBD1 covers 8 bases. Trimming took 8 bases from V and 6 from J; bases not matched to a gene: 6. CDR3 length: 13 amino acids. Germline V lookup: CDR1 MNHEY, CDR2 SMNVEV (reference sequence). CDR3 amino acids: CASSGGDGQPQHF. CDR3 nucleotides: TGTGCCAGCTCAGGGGGCGATGGTCAGCCCCAGCATTTT.

This chain connects TRBV19 to TRBJ2-1; weak D call: TRBD1 (5 bases). CDR1 and CDR2 (germline): LNHDA, SQIVND (reference sequence). The V end was cut by 2 bases, the J end by 5 bases, with 13 bases between. The CDR3 contains 15 residues. The CDR3 nucleotides read TGTGCCAGTAGTATATCAAGGGGCTCTCACAATGAGCAGTTCTTC. Encoded protein: CASSISRGSHNEQFF.

This clone was observed a few times. The gene calls are TRBV18 and TRBJ2-5; D possibly corresponds to TRBD1 (5 bases). The CDR3 covers 13 residues. The V gene lost 5 bases and the J gene lost 2 bases, with 9 bases spanning the gap. Per germline, CDR1 KGHSH and CDR2 LQKENI. The CDR3 DNA sequence: TGTGCCAGCTCAGGTCGACAGCAAGAGACCCAGTACTTC. As protein: CASSGRQQETQYF. Full variable domain (remainder filled in from reference TRBV18 and TRBJ2-5): NAGVMQNPRHLVRRRGQEARLRCSPMKGHSHVYWYRQLPEEGLKFMVYLQKENIIDESGMPKERFSAEFPKEGPSILRIQQVVRGDSAAYFCASSGRQQETQYFGPGTRLLVL.

The rearrangement uses TRBV6-6 and TRBJ2-7; D may be TRBD1 (5 bases). This CDR3 has 14 residues. The V end lost 0 bases, the J end lost 2 bases, and 8 bases lay between the germline ends. The germline V gene encodes CDR1 MNHNY and CDR2 SVGAGI (reference sequence). The CDR3 here is CASSYSRQTYEQYF. CDR3 nucleotide sequence: TGTGCCAGCAGTTACTCGCGACAGACCTACGAGCAGTACTTC.